Below, one TCR beta chain is given with its context. Its antigen has not been determined. Base qualities are not recorded, but no much larger clone differs from it by a single base. Libraries came from 5' RACE. The instrument was an Illumina HiSeq 2500. A second roughly 6 to 11 cycle PCR used a sample-barcoded 5' primer and a J-beta primer mix. Each TCR beta cDNA molecule received a unique molecular identifier from a template-switch 5' adaptor carrying 12 random nucleotides. Each sample yielded at least 3 million CDR3-containing paired-end reads. First-strand cDNA was synthesized from all RNA with the Mint cDNA synthesis kit, primed by a TRBC-specific oligonucleotide. After uracil-DNA glycosylase treatment, a first 18-cycle PCR used universal primers M1SS and BC2_uni_R on all cDNA. Per the authors' processing: For normalization, 1 million high-quality reads, each with a distinct molecular identifier, were randomly selected from each sample. Reads sharing molecular identifiers were discarded rather than binned into consensus sequences. CDR3 identification, clonotype clustering and error correction used MiTCR with a Q25 quality threshold and the strictest error-elimination algorithm. A nonparametric unseen species model with Euler transformation was used to estimate a lower bound on total TCR beta diversity. The raw public data were reprocessed by TCRdb itself: fastp quality trimming at Q25, MiXCR clonotype calling, in-frame beta chains only. Each record represents a unique CDR3 protein, reported with the most common genes and DNA among its rows. These V and J calls originate from TCRdb's pipeline instead of the authors' own analysis. The sample data list roughly 900,000 distinct CDR3 sequences, and 48% of these were observed just once. 13% of the sample lies in the top ten.

Donors were approximately 42 systemically healthy Caucasian individuals from Russia aged about 6 to 100 years. Approximately 9.7 milliliters of peripheral blood were drawn from each donor into EDTA-treated Vacutainer tubes. Ficoll-Paque density-gradient centrifugation was used to isolate PBMCs, with at least 6.5 million per sample. Trizol reagent was used to extract total RNA from PBMCs, with at least 5 micrograms per sample. The percentages of naive CD45RAhigh/CD27high T cells were determined by flow cytometry on a PBMC aliquot from every donor. Trimming takes 0 bases off V and 1 base off J; junction bases not matched to a gene: 10. CDR1 and CDR2, per the germline V gene, are MNHEY and SVGEGT. Reading from cysteine to phenylalanine, the CDR3 counts 18 amino acids. Only the CDR3 region is kept as DNA, spanning 54 bases read in frame from base 1. These data originate in a study of blood T cells in healthy people across ages (dated by TCRdb to between 2014 and 2016). Broadly, across the study: In model experiments, template switching captured roughly one uniquely barcoded TCR beta cDNA molecule for every two T cells. Using deep sequencing normalized with unique cDNA molecular identifiers, the study measured how TCR beta repertoire diversity changes with age. To avoid experimental bias, donors of different ages were spread randomly across the sequencing lanes. Two additional independent replicas of 1 million unique cDNA reads from the same blood draw were analyzed for two donors (one aged 18 to 30 and one aged 80 or older). The donors were divided into four age groups: young (average about 15 years), middle-aged (about 40), aged (about 60) and long-lived (82). General findings and caveats noted by the study authors: The percentage of naive T cells measured by flow cytometry correlated strongly with observed TCR beta diversity. Since profiling was done on bulk unsorted PBMCs, naive and antigen-experienced compartments could not be conclusively compared. Observed TCR beta diversity per million T cells fell roughly linearly with age, and a significant reduction was already apparent by age roughly 40. Estimates of total diversity based on one million sequenced T cells were regarded as lower bounds and as underestimates. Compared with the aged group, the long-lived group had more naive CD4+ T cells, fewer expanded clones and increased TCR diversity, a pattern suggesting age selection. The CMV infection status of donors was not known, potentially confounding age-related changes in expanded clonotypes.

This clonotype was sampled from a man aged 25-45 years in good health. The chain joins TRBV6-2 or TRBV6-3 to TRBJ1-1; 8 bases in between match TRBD1. The sample consisted of blood. The DNA sequence is as follows: TGTGCCAGCAGTTACTCTACAATCGGACAGGGTGGGAACACTGAAGCTTTCTTT. Protein translation: CASSYSTIGQGGNTEAFF.